The next 8 T cell receptor beta chains were all read from a single sample in a study of neoadjuvant nivolumab and ipilimumab in lung cancer (TCRdb year 2020). Library preparation employed the immunoSEQ multiplex PCR assay. Sourced from immuneACCESS, this table was stored by TCRdb with only in-frame sequences that have V and J called. A share of the clones is absent; for the studies checked, an unresolved V gene accounts for under half, and the remainder has no known explanation. For this sample there are roughly 49,000 clones; around 89% appear just once. Around 3.7% of the sample is held by the ten biggest clonotypes. The intended sense of this specimen's time point label: pretherapy, before neoadjuvant immune checkpoint inhibitors. The sequenced sample was blood, obtained before neoadjuvant nivolumab, alone or with ipilimumab. The receptors here all came from an adult with non-small cell lung cancer. Some clones in this sample may be carry-over from other donors' samples.

Turning to this clone: The junction does not match germline at one end; this may be a read error. The chain is built from TRBV27 and TRBJ2-1, with D perhaps assigned TRBD1 or TRBD2 (5 bases each). The CDR3 sequence is 14 residues long. Germline V gene sequence: CDR1 MNHEY, CDR2 SMNVEV (reference sequence). This CDR3 reads CASSTSRSGRPKLF. CDR3 DNA sequence: TGTGCCAGCAGTACAAGCCGGTCGGGACGTCCAAAGCTCTTC.

The J gene is TRBJ2-2, the V gene TRBV5-6, with D perhaps matching TRBD2 (6 bases). The CDR3 contains 17 residues. V dropped 1 base and J dropped 4 bases, with 17 bases sitting between them. Germline CDR1 reads SGHDT; CDR2 reads YYEEEE. DNA for the CDR3: TGTGCCAGCAGCTTGACCCGGGACTCCCTCCTCACCGGGGAGCTGTTTTTT. Encoded protein: CASSLTRDSLLTGELFF. The full variable domain, completed using reference TRBV5-6 and TRBJ2-2, is DAGVTQSPTHLIKTRGQQVTLRCSPKSGHDTVSWYQQALGQGPQFIFQYYEEEERQRGNFPDRFSGHQFPNYSSELNVNALLLGDSALYLCASSLTRDSLLTGELFFGEGSRLTVL.

Worth noting for this clone: Other nucleotide sequences in the sample specify the same CDR3. This rearrangement joins TRBV18 to TRBJ1-1; D not resolved. In germline, CDR1 is KGHSH, CDR2 LQKENI. Trimming left V 4 bases short and J 0 bases short, with 0 bases between. The CDR3 spans 11 residues. Written as DNA, the CDR3 is TGTGCCAGCTCACTGAACACTGAAGCTTTCTTT. It codes for CASSLNTEAFF.

The chain is built from TRBV29-1 and TRBJ2-3, with D tentatively TRBD1 (6 bases). CDR1 and CDR2 (germline): SQVTM, ANQGSEA. The CDR3 covers 13 residues. V was cut by 7 bases and J by 4 bases, with 15 bases left in between. In nucleotides, the CDR3 is TGCAGCGGGGGGACATCGTTCGCAGATACGCAGTATTTT. Translating gives CSGGTSFADTQYF.

Turning to this clone: This sample includes further DNA sequences coding for the same CDR3. The chain has TRBV18 and TRBJ2-7; 7 positions agree with TRBD1. CDR1 and CDR2 from the germline V gene are KGHSH and LQKENI. The J segment lost 3 bases and the V segment lost 0 bases, leaving 2 bases of the junction unmatched. The CDR3 consists of 14 residues. The CDR3: CASSPPGQNYEQYF. The CDR3 nucleotides read TGTGCCAGCTCACCACCGGGACAGAACTACGAGCAGTACTTC.

This clone has only one observation. This chain connects TRBV5-4 to TRBJ1-3; D remains unclear. The V gene lost 6 bases and the J gene lost 2 bases, with 9 bases spanning the gap. Germline values: CDR1 SGHNT, CDR2 YYREEE (reference sequence). The CDR3 covers 13 residues. This CDR3 reads CASTPRPGNTIYF. In DNA, the CDR3 is TGTGCCAGCACCCCTCGGCCTGGAAACACCATATATTTT.

CDR3 loop: CASRGERRTEAFF. The CDR3 DNA reads as TGTGCCAGCCGGGGGGAAAGGCGCACTGAAGCTTTCTTT. The genes are TRBV7-2 and TRBJ1-1; TRBD1 is a possible D gene (5 bases). In germline, CDR1 is SGHTA, CDR2 FQGNSA. The V and J ends lost 8 bases and 4 bases respectively, with 14 bases between them. The CDR3 sequence is 13 residues long. Full variable domain (outside the CDR3, taken from reference TRBV7-2 and TRBJ1-1): GAGVSQSPSNKVTEKGKDVELRCDPISGHTALYWYRQSLGQGLEFLIYFQGNSAPDKSGLPSDRFSAERTGGSVSTLTIQRTQQEDSAVYLCASRGERRTEAFFGQGTRLTVV.

The rearrangement uses TRBV6-1 and TRBJ2-5; no firm D call. The CDR3 is 10 residues long. CDR1 is MNHNS and CDR2 is SASEGT in the germline V gene. The germline V and J ends were trimmed by 6 bases and 5 bases, with 4 bases remaining between them. Here the CDR3 reads CASRLETQYF. CDR3 nucleotides: TGTGCCAGCAGATTGGAGACCCAGTACTTC.